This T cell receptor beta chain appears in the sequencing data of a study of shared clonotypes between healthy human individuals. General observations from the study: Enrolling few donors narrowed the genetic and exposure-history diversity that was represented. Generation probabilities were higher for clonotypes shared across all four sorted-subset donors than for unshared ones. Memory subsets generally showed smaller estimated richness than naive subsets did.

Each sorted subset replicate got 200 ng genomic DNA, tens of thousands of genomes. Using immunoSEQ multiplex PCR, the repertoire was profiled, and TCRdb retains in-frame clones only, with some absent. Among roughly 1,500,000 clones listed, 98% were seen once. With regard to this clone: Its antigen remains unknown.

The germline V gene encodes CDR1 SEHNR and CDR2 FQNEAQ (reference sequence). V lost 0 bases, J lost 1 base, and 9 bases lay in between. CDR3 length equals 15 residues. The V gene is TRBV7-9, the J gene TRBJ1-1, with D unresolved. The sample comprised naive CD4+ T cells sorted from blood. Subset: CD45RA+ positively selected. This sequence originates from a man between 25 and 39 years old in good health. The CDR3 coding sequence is TGTGCCAGCAGCTTAGCTGGGGTTTCGAACACTGAAGCTTTCTTT. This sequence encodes CASSLAGVSNTEAFF.